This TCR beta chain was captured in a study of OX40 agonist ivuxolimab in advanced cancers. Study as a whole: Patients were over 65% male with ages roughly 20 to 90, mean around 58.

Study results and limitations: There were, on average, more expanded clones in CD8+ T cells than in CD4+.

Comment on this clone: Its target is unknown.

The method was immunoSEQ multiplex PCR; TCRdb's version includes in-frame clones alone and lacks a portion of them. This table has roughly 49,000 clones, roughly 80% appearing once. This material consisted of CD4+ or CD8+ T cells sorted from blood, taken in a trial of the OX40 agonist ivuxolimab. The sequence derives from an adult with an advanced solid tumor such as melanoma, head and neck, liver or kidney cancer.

CDR3 sequence: CASSDARPASNYGYTF. DNA for the CDR3: TGTGCCAGCAGTGATGCCAGGCCCGCGTCTAACTATGGCTACACCTTC. The V and J genes are TRBV2 and TRBJ1-2; no reliable D call. The germline V and J ends were trimmed by 3 bases and 0 bases, with 14 bases remaining between them. The germline V gene has CDR1 SNHLY and CDR2 FYNNEI. The CDR3 is 16 residues long.